The 12 T cell receptor beta chains below come from one sample, sequenced in a study of T cell repertoires in cytomegalovirus infection. MiXCR, applied by TCRdb to the reads, yields one record per CDR3 protein. The sample includes under 850,000 distinct CDR3 sequences, roughly a third seen only once; the top ten take 15% to 20%. No antigens are known for them. The sample consisted of cultured PBMCs, taken from culture after CMV antigen stimulation. Source of these receptors: a human donor in good health (CMV status not recorded). Some clones in this sample may be carry-over from other donors' samples.

This clonotype showed up just a few times. The rearrangement links TRBV19 to TRBJ2-3, with TRBD2 matching 14 bases. Per germline, CDR1 LNHDA and CDR2 SQIVND (reference sequence). The V and J ends lost 6 bases and 3 bases, in that order; junction bases with no gene match: 11. The CDR3 has 18 residues. DNA of the CDR3: TGTGCCAGTAGATTGGCGGGACTAGCGGGAGAGCGGACAGATACGCAGTATTTT. This codes for CASRLAGLAGERTDTQYF.

V is TRBV6-6 and J is TRBJ1-4, with TRBD1 matching over 10 bases. Per the germline V gene, CDR1 is MNHNY and CDR2 is SVGAGI (reference sequence). The CDR3 is made up of 14 amino acids. The V segment lost 6 bases and the J segment 8 bases; nucleotides outside the gene matches: 6. CDR3 bases: TGTGCCAGCAGAACCGGGACAGGGGACGAAAAACTGTTTTTT. Translation: CASRTGTGDEKLFF.

The V gene is TRBV11-2, the J gene TRBJ1-6; D ambiguous. The CDR3 consists of 12 residues. The V gene lost 6 bases and the J gene lost 10 bases, with 10 bases spanning the gap. Germline lookup yields CDR1 SGHAT and CDR2 FQNNGV. The CDR3 coding sequence is TGTGCCAGCAGGACAAGGGAATCACCCCTCCACTTT. It codes for CASRTRESPLHF.

This sequence joins TRBV12-3 or TRBV12-4 and TRBJ1-6; maybe TRBD1 (5 bases). The CDR3 runs 14 residues. Trimming took off 10 bases at V and 4 bases at J, with 14 bases between the two ends. The CDR3 DNA reads TGTGCCACATCAGGGACGGGTTATAATTCACCCCTCCACTTT. It codes for CATSGTGYNSPLHF.

This chain uses TRBV6-1 with TRBJ1-2, with 9 bases aligning to TRBD1. Per the germline V gene, CDR1 is MNHNS and CDR2 is SASEGT. V lost 5 bases to trimming and J lost 8 bases; unmatched junction nucleotides: 9. This CDR3 region has 14 residues. The CDR3 DNA sequence: TGTGCCAGCAGTTACCTGCGGACAGGGGAGGGCTACACCTTC. Protein: CASSYLRTGEGYTF.

The CDR3 reads CASSPGHWDKPLAKNIQYF. The CDR3 nucleotides read TGTGCCAGCAGTCCAGGACATTGGGACAAGCCACTAGCCAAAAACATTCAGTACTTC. The chain carries TRBV28 and TRBJ2-4; D is perhaps TRBD1 (6 bases). The germline V gene encodes CDR1 MDHEN and CDR2 SYDVKM. The CDR3 length is 19 residues. V was cut by 5 bases and J by 0 bases, with 23 bases left in between. Combining the CDR3 with reference TRBV28 and TRBJ2-4 gives the whole variable domain DVKVTQSSRYLVKRTGEKVFLECVQDMDHENMFWYRQDPGLGLRLIYFSYDVKMKEKGDIPEGYSVSREKKERFSLILESASTNQTSMYLCASSPGHWDKPLAKNIQYFGAGTRLSVL.

This clonotype was recorded a few times. V and J are TRBV19 and TRBJ1-1, with 7 bases lining up with TRBD1. CDR1 LNHDA and CDR2 SQIVND come from the germline V gene (reference sequence). The CDR3 runs 15 residues. The trim removed 0 bases at V and 3 bases at J, leaving 4 bases unmatched. The CDR3 DNA sequence: TGTGCCAGTAGTATAGACGCGACAGGGTACACTGAAGCTTTCTTT. This translates into CASSIDATGYTEAFF.

The genes are TRBV29-1 and TRBJ2-1, with D possibly being TRBD1 (6 bases). The ends were cut back, 6 bases at V and 0 bases at J, with 12 bases in the middle. CDR1 SQVTM and CDR2 ANQGSEA come from the germline V gene. The CDR3 is 14 amino acids. CDR3 loop: CSVDTGSSYNEQFF. The CDR3 DNA is TGCAGCGTCGATACAGGGAGCTCCTACAATGAGCAGTTCTTC.

In its sample, this clonotype was seen many times. The genes are TRBV7-2 and TRBJ2-1; D is possibly TRBD2 (6 bases). With 3 bases removed from V and 15 bases from J, the gap between germline ends came to 15 bases. This CDR3 contains 12 residues. Per the germline V gene, CDR1 is SGHTA and CDR2 is FQGNSA. CDR3 in amino acids: CASSFFLGGRFF. CDR3 DNA: TGTGCCAGCAGCTTCTTTCTTGGAGGGCGGTTCTTC.

The chain links TRBV4-3 to TRBJ2-1; D is possibly TRBD2 (6 bases). The CDR3 sequence is 15 residues long. CDR1 is LGHNA, CDR2 YSLEER, per germline. V gave up 0 bases and J gave up 4 bases, with 10 bases separating them. CDR3 sequence reads: CASSQEGRIYNEQFF. Here the CDR3 DNA reads TGCGCCAGCAGCCAAGAGGGGAGGATATACAATGAGCAGTTCTTC.

The chain links TRBV29-1 to TRBJ2-3; D assignment may be TRBD1 or TRBD2 (5 bases each). CDR3 size: 14 residues. Trimming stripped 7 bases from V and 1 base from J, with 15 bases between. CDR1 and CDR2 (germline): SQVTM, ANQGSEA. CDR3 in DNA: TGCAGCGCTACGGGACCAGACGGCACAGATACGCAGTATTTT. Translating it yields CSATGPDGTDTQYF.

The chain has TRBV5-6 and TRBJ2-5; the D gene is possibly TRBD1 (7 bases). Germline assignment: CDR1 SGHDT and CDR2 YYEEEE. Between the trimmed V and J ends, which lost 5 bases and 2 bases, there was a span of 16 bases. This CDR3 comprises 15 residues. The CDR3 region has the DNA TGTGCCAGCAGACGAGGGGGCGCGGGGCAAGAGACCCAGTACTTC. This encodes CASRRGGAGQETQYF.